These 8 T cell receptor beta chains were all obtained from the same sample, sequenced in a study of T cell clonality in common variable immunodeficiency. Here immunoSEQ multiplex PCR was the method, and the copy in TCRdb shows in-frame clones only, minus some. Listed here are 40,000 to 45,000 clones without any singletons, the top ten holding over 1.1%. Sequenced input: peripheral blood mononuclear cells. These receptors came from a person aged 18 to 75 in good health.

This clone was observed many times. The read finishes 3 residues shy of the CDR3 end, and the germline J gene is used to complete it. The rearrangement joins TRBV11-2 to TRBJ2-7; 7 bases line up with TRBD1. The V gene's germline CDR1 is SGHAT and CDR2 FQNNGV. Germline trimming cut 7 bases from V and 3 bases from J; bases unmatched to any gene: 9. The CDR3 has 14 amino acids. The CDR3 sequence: CASTDGTAIYEQYF. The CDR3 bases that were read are TGTGCCAGCACCGATGGGACAGCTATCTACGAG.

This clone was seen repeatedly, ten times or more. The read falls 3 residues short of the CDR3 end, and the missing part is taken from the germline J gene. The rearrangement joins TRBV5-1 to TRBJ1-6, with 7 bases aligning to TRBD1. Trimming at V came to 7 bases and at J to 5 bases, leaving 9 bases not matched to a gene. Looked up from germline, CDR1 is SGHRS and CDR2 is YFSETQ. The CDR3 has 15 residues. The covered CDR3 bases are TGCGCCAGCCGACCTACGGGACAGAATAATTCACCC. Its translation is CASRPTGQNNSP. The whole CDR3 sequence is CASRPTGQNNSPLHF.

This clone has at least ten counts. The CDR3 bases that were read are TGTGCCAGCAGCTTTTCCGGGAGCACAGATACG. Protein sequence: CASSFSGSTDT. The CDR3 in its entirety is CASSFSGSTDTQYF. V is TRBV5-4 and J is TRBJ2-3; D is uncertain. The read terminates 3 residues before the CDR3 end, so the remaining end is supplied by the germline J gene. The germline CDR1 and CDR2 sequences are SGHNT and YYREEE (reference sequence). With 2 bases removed from V and 0 bases from J, the gap between germline ends came to 7 bases. This CDR3 has 14 residues.

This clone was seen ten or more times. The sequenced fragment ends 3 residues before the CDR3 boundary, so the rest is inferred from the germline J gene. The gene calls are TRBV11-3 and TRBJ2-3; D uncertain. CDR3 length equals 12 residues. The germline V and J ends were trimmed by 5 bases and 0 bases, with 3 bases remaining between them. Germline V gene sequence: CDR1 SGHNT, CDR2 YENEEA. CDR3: CASSLSTDTQYF. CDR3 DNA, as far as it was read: TGTGCCAGCAGCCTGAGCACAGATACG.

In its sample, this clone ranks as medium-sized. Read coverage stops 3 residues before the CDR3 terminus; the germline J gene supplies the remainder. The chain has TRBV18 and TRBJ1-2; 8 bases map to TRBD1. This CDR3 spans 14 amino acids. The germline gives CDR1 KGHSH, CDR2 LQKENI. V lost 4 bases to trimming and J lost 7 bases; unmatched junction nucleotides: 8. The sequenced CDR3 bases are TGTGCCAGCTCACGGGACAGGACGGGCGGTGGC. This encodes CASSRDRTGGG. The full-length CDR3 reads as CASSRDRTGGGYTF.

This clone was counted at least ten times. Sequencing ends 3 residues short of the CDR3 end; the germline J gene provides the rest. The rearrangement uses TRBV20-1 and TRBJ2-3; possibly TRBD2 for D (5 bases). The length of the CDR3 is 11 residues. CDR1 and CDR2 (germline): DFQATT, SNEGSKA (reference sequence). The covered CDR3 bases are TGCACCGCGAGGGCCACAGATACG. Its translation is CTARATDT. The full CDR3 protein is CTARATDTQYF.

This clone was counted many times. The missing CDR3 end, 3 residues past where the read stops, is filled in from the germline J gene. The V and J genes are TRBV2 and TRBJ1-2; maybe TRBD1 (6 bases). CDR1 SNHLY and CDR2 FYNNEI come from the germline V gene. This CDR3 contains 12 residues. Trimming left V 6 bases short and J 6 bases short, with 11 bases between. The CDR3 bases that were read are TGTGCCAGCAGACGGGACACGGATGGC. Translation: CASRRDTDG. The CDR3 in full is CASRRDTDGYTF.

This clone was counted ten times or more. The CDR3 DNA, read in part, is TGCAGTGCTAGTGGCCTAGCGGGGGTCTCCTACGAG. Amino acids: CSASGLAGVSYE. Given in full, the CDR3 is CSASGLAGVSYEQYF. This chain joins TRBV20-1 and TRBJ2-7; 10 positions match TRBD2. The read comes to an end 3 residues before the CDR3 does, leaving the germline J gene to fill in the end. The V gene's germline CDR1 is DFQATT and CDR2 SNEGSKA (reference sequence). The CDR3 sequence is 15 residues long. The ends lost 3 bases at V and 0 bases at J; junction bases unmatched: 5.